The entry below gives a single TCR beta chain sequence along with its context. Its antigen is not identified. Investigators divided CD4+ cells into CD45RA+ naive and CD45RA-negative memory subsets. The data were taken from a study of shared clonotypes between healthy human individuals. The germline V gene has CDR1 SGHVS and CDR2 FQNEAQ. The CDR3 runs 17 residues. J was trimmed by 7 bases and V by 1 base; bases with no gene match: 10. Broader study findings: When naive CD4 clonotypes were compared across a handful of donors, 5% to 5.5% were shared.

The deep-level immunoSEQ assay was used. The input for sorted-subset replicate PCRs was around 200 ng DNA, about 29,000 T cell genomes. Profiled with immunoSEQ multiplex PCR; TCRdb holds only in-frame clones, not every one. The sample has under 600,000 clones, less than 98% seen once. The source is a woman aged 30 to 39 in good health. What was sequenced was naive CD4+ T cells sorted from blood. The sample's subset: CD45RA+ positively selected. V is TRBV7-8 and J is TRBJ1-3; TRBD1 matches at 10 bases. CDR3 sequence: CASSLVFRDRGRNTIYF. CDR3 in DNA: TGTGCCAGCAGCTTAGTTTTCCGGGACAGGGGCCGGAACACCATATATTTT.